This T cell receptor beta chain was documented in a study of T cells in Graves' hyperthyroidism and ophthalmopathy. The germline gives CDR1 MNHNS, CDR2 SASEGT. Trimming removed 5 bases from V and 6 bases from J, with 26 bases in between. The CDR3 is made up of 18 amino acids. Template material for amplifying TCR beta CDR3 regions consisted of RNA transcripts. HTBI primers were employed in a first-round RT-PCR of the TCR CDR3. TCRdb reanalysed the multiplex PCR reads using MiXCR and keeps one entry per CDR3 protein. The repertoire includes some 580,000 distinct CDR3 sequences, 15% to 20% of them detected once, and 2.5% to 4% sits in the top ten. Disease duration was under 3 months in the ophthalmopathy patients, who also had a Clinical Activity Score of at least 3 and a NOSPECS grade of at least 4. It was roughly 10 ml of fresh peripheral blood that supplied the PBMCs.

This receptor was obtained from a woman between 40 and 55 years old with Graves' ophthalmopathy. The chain joins TRBV6-1 to TRBJ2-4; weak D call: TRBD1 (8 bases). The specimen was blood. CDR3 residues: CASSPLNGQGLPSNIQYF. CDR3 bases: TGTGCCAGCAGTCCCCTTAATGGACAGGGACTACCGTCAAACATTCAGTACTTC.